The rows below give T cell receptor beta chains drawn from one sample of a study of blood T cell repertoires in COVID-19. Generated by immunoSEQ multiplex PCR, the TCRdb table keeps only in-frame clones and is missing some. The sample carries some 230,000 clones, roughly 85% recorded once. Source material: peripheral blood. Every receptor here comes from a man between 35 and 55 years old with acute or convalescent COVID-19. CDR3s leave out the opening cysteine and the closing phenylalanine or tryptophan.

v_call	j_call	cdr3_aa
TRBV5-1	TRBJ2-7	ASSLVGQSSYEQY
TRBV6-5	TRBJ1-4	ASRGTGLNEKLF
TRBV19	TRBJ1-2	ASSPFQPGQETYGYT
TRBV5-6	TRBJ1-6	ASSLFRGIGSPLH
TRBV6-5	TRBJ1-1	ASGTANTEAF
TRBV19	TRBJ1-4	ASSPGQPSWTNEKLF
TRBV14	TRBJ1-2	ASSQATGWYN
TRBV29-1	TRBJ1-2	SAYSGEGMSGYT
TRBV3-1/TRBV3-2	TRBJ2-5	ASSPPSGGVQETQY
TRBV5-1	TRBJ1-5	ASSRGEGNQPQH
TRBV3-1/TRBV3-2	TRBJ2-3	ASSQGPRGGTADTQY
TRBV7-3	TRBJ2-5	ASSLNRGETQY
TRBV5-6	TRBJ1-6	ASTRDRSSYNSPLH
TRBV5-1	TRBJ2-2	ASSSQGTSNTGELF
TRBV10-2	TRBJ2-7	ASSGQGVGEQY
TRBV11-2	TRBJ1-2	AVRRTGTYGYT
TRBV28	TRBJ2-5	ASSFLDSRIGETQY